The 21 T cell receptor beta chains below all came from one sample that was sequenced in a study of patients and donors after allogeneic stem cell transplantation. MiXCR was run by TCRdb on the RT-PCR reads, yielding one entry per CDR3 protein. The sample lists about a million distinct CDR3 sequences, more than 15% seen once, with 5% to 7.5% in the top ten. Sequenced material: blood, either unsorted or a sorted T cell fraction (not recorded which). The origin of the receptors is a human donor who was either an allogeneic HSCT recipient or a stem cell or donor lymphocyte infusion donor (not recorded which). It is not recorded whose cells these are; they may come from a transplant donor.

This clonotype has more than one count but fewer than ten. The chain is built from TRBV27 and TRBJ2-7; D gene ambiguous. CDR3 size: 12 residues. Trimming cost V 6 bases and J 4 bases, with 10 bases left between them. The germline V gene has CDR1 MNHEY and CDR2 SMNVEV (reference sequence). The chain's CDR3 is CASSTNRYEQYF. CDR3 sequence (DNA): TGTGCCAGCAGCACCAATCGGTACGAGCAGTACTTC.

This sequence joins TRBV5-1 and TRBJ1-1, with 8 positions matching TRBD1. This CDR3 comprises 15 residues. J gave up 1 base and V 0 bases, and 2 bases lay outside the gene matches. Per the germline V gene, CDR1 is SGHRS and CDR2 is YFSETQ. CDR3 sequence reads: CASSLETGGNTEAFF. The CDR3 DNA is TGCGCCAGCAGCTTGGAAACAGGGGGGAACACTGAAGCTTTCTTT.

The genes are TRBV20-1 and TRBJ2-7, with 9 bases aligning to TRBD2. From germline, CDR1 is DFQATT and CDR2 SNEGSKA (reference sequence). Trimming took 1 base from V and 3 from J; bases not matched to a gene: 4. The CDR3 loop spans 14 amino acids. The CDR3 spells CSARAGGRVYEQYF. CDR3 sequence (DNA): TGCAGTGCTAGAGCGGGCGGGAGGGTCTACGAGCAGTACTTC.

The chain links TRBV12-3 or TRBV12-4 to TRBJ1-2; the D is unclear. V gave up 2 bases and J gave up 8 bases, with 12 bases separating them. The CDR3 is 13 residues long. The CDR3 loop reads CASSLMSGLGYTF. In DNA, the CDR3 is TGTGCCAGCAGTTTAATGTCTGGCCTGGGCTACACCTTC.

V usage is TRBV6-1 and J usage is TRBJ1-4, with TRBD1 matching over 7 bases. The CDR3 is made up of 14 amino acids. V trimming: 4 bases; J trimming: 3 bases; junction bases outside the gene matches: 2. Looked up from germline, CDR1 is MNHNS and CDR2 is SASEGT. The CDR3, as DNA: TGTGCCAGCAGTGGGACAGGCCCTAATGAAAAACTGTTTTTT. It yields the protein CASSGTGPNEKLFF.

The chain combines TRBV10-3 with TRBJ1-5; D is undetermined. This CDR3 contains 14 residues. Trimming stripped 7 bases from V and 4 bases from J, with 14 bases between. Germline CDR1 is ENHRY and CDR2 is SYGVKD. CDR3 sequence reads: CAIKDGLSNQPQHF. The CDR3 nucleotides read TGTGCCATCAAGGACGGACTATCGAATCAGCCCCAGCATTTT.

This clonotype was detected a few times. The chain combines TRBV18 with TRBJ1-5; D gene unclear. V dropped 5 bases and J dropped 4 bases, with 9 bases sitting between them. The CDR3 contains 13 residues. In germline, CDR1 is KGHSH, CDR2 LQKENI. The CDR3 sequence is CASSTVGNQPQHF. Written as DNA, the CDR3 is TGTGCCAGCTCAACCGTCGGGAATCAGCCCCAGCATTTT.

This chain uses TRBV7-8 with TRBJ2-7; no clear D. Germline CDR1 is SGHVS and CDR2 is FQNEAQ. V lost 0 bases to trimming and J lost 2 bases, with 11 bases between them. The CDR3 has 15 residues. CDR3 protein: CASSLAPGFTYEQYF. DNA for the CDR3: TGTGCCAGCAGCTTAGCGCCGGGTTTCACCTACGAGCAGTACTTC.

The chain has TRBV18 and TRBJ1-1, with 7 bases identical to TRBD1. In germline, CDR1 is KGHSH, CDR2 LQKENI. The J segment lost 1 base and the V segment lost 4 bases, leaving 6 bases of the junction unmatched. The CDR3 contains 15 residues. The CDR3 sequence: CASSREGAWNTEAFF. Written as DNA, the CDR3 is TGTGCCAGCTCACGAGAGGGGGCTTGGAACACTGAAGCTTTCTTT.

The chain couples TRBV4-1 to TRBJ1-3; D gene ambiguous. This CDR3 contains 21 residues. Trimming stripped 0 bases from V and 1 base from J, with 25 bases between. The germline V gene encodes CDR1 MGHRA and CDR2 YSYEKL. The chain's CDR3 is CASSQDKSYPPTATSGNTIYF. The DNA for the CDR3 is TGCGCCAGCAGCCAAGATAAATCGTACCCACCTACAGCTACTTCTGGAAACACCATATATTTT.

The chain uses TRBV6-5 and TRBJ2-7, with 12 positions matching TRBD2. CDR3 length: 16 amino acids. The germline CDR1 and CDR2 sequences are MNHEY and SVGAGI. V gave up 1 base and J gave up 1 base; unmatched junction bases: 2. This CDR3 is CASSYFGLAGSYEQYF. The CDR3, as DNA: TGTGCCAGCAGTTACTTCGGACTAGCGGGGTCCTACGAGCAGTACTTC.

This clonotype came up many times. The DNA of the CDR3 is TGCGCCAGCAGCCTTAACAGGGAGACCCAGTACTTC. Its translation: CASSLNRETQYF. V usage is TRBV5-1 and J usage is TRBJ2-5; D might be TRBD1 (5 bases). The CDR3 runs to 12 residues. Trimming took off 4 bases at V and 5 bases at J, with 9 bases between the two ends. Germline V gene lookup returns CDR1 SGHRS and CDR2 YFSETQ.

CDR3 loop: CASSLVGTTYEQYF. The CDR3 DNA reads as TGTGCCAGCAGCTTAGTGGGGACGACCTACGAGCAGTACTTC. The chain has TRBV7-9 and TRBJ2-7; D tentatively fits TRBD1 or TRBD2 (5 bases each). Trimming left V 1 base short and J 2 bases short, with 9 bases between. Germline V gene sequence: CDR1 SEHNR, CDR2 FQNEAQ (reference sequence). The CDR3 totals 14 residues.

This clonotype came up a few times. The gene calls are TRBV5-6 and TRBJ1-2; possibly TRBD1 for D (5 bases). Germline-derived CDR1 and CDR2 are SGHDT and YYEEEE. Trimming removed 0 bases from V and 0 bases from J, with 12 bases in between. This CDR3 has 16 amino acids. The DNA for the CDR3 is TGTGCCAGCAGCTTGGCCGGGGCACTATCTAACTATGGCTACACCTTC. Its protein is CASSLAGALSNYGYTF.

The rearrangement uses TRBV9 and TRBJ2-2; D remains unclear. Germline V lookup: CDR1 SGDLS, CDR2 YYNGEE. Trimming removed 1 base from V and 6 bases from J, with 10 bases in between. The CDR3 totals 14 residues. CDR3 amino acids: CASSVSWSPGELFF. CDR3 DNA: TGTGCCAGCAGCGTAAGTTGGAGTCCCGGGGAGCTGTTTTTT.

The CDR3 DNA sequence: TGCAGTGCTAGCCAGAAACTAGCGGCCTACAATGAGCAGTTCTTC. Translating gives CSASQKLAAYNEQFF. The chain links TRBV20-1 to TRBJ2-1; 8 positions match TRBD2. After removal of 3 bases from V and 2 bases from J, the junction contained 6 bases not matched to a gene. The CDR3 has 15 amino acids. CDR1 and CDR2 (germline): DFQATT, SNEGSKA (reference sequence).

V and J are TRBV3-1 and TRBJ2-5; D is possibly TRBD1 (6 bases). This CDR3 contains 14 residues. The germline gives CDR1 LGHDT, CDR2 YNNKEL (reference sequence). Trimming removed 5 bases at V and 6 bases at J, with 16 bases between. The CDR3 loop is CASSLQGSGQTQYF. In nucleotides, the CDR3 is TGTGCCAGCAGCTTGCAGGGGAGCGGACAGACCCAGTACTTC.

The rearrangement joins TRBV10-3 to TRBJ2-7; 9 bases line up with TRBD1. The CDR3 has 13 amino acids. Germline-derived CDR1 and CDR2 are ENHRY and SYGVKD. The ends lost 9 bases at V and 5 bases at J; junction bases unmatched: 8. The CDR3 DNA sequence: TGTGCCATTGGGAAAGACAGGGGGGACGAGCAGTACTTC. Translation: CAIGKDRGDEQYF.

The V and J genes are TRBV12-3 or TRBV12-4 and TRBJ1-2, with D tentatively TRBD1 (6 bases). Trimming took 1 base from V and 4 from J, leaving 13 bases between them. The CDR3 contains 15 residues. The CDR3: CASSLEGEGPYGYTF. The CDR3 DNA is TGTGCCAGCAGTTTAGAGGGGGAGGGCCCCTATGGCTACACCTTC.

The chain combines TRBV6-1 with TRBJ2-2; 12 nucleotides agree with TRBD2. Trimming took 5 bases from V and 5 from J; bases not matched to a gene: 6. Germline V gives CDR1 MNHNS, CDR2 SASEGT. The CDR3 contains 16 residues. CDR3 residues: CASSHLAGGPTGELFF. The CDR3 coding sequence is TGTGCCAGCAGTCACCTAGCGGGGGGGCCAACCGGGGAGCTGTTTTTT.

J is TRBJ2-1 and V is TRBV9, with D possibly TRBD1 on 6 matching bases. CDR1 SGDLS and CDR2 YYNGEE come from the germline V gene. The CDR3 extends over 15 amino acids. The V gene lost 4 bases and the J gene lost 0 bases, with 11 bases spanning the gap. The CDR3 DNA reads as TGTGCCAGCAGCTCTCAGGGGTCCTCCTACAATGAGCAGTTCTTC. As protein: CASSSQGSSYNEQFF.